This TCR beta chain is from a study of T cells in localized non-small cell lung cancer. Study-level findings and limits: Sequencing involved a lone tumor region, leaving heterogeneity possible. Tumor trailed uninvolved adjacent lung in T cell clonality, which peaked there.

Germline CDR1 reads SQVTM; CDR2 reads ANQGSEA. V lost 2 bases, J lost 4 bases, and 9 bases lay in between. This CDR3 has 13 residues. The table came from immunoSEQ multiplex PCR; TCRdb's copy has only in-frame clones and leaves some out. The table records 60,000 or so clones, more than 80% of them present only once. Notes on this clone: Its antigen is still unknown.

The gene calls are TRBV29-1 and TRBJ2-1; the D gene is possibly TRBD2 (5 bases). Sequences were derived from PBMCs, sampled before any cancer treatment. This sequence originates from a man aged 40-75 years with stage II lung adenocarcinoma. CDR3 region: CSVETGTYNEQFF. The DNA for the CDR3 is TGCAGCGTTGAAACGGGAACTTACAATGAGCAGTTCTTC.